This TCR beta chain was sequenced for a study of T cells in Graves' hyperthyroidism and ophthalmopathy. There were TCR beta CDR3 regions amplified from RNA transcripts. Carried out on the TCR CDR3, a first-round RT-PCR used the HTBI primer set. MiXCR, run by TCRdb on the multiplex PCR reads, gives a single entry per CDR3 protein. The sample includes over 700,000 distinct CDR3 sequences, around 39% of them seen just once. Germline values: CDR1 SGHRS, CDR2 YFSETQ. The CDR3 is 13 amino acids. Remarks on this clonotype: Its matching antigen is unknown. At one end, the junction sequence differs from germline, possibly due to a read error.

General observations from the study: A model built on 13 V-J features separated ophthalmopathy from stable hyperthyroidism.

This chain uses TRBV5-1 with TRBJ2-7; 7 bases align to TRBD1. The receptor's source is a man younger than 35 with Graves' hyperthyroidism. The sequencing sample was made of blood. The CDR3 DNA sequence: TGCGCCAGCAGCTCCCCTCCAGGGGGAGAGCGGTACTTC. Protein: CASSSPPGGERYF.